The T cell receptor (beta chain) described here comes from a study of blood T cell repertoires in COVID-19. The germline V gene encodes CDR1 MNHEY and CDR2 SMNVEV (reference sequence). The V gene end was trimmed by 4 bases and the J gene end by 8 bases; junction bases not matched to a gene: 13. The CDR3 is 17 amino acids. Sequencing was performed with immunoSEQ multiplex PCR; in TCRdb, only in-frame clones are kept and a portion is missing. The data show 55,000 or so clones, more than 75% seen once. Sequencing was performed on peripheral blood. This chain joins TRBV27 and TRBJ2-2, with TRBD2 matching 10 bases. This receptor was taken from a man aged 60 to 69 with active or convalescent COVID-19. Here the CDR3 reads CASSSWTSGRRVGELFF. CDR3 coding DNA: TGTGCCAGCAGTTCTTGGACTAGCGGCCGTAGGGTGGGGGAGCTGTTTTTT.